A single sample gave rise to the 13 T cell receptor beta chains below, sequenced in a study of human T cells and chemical hapten exposure. Time point reported: pre-sensitization, week 0. Treatment specified: therapeutic diphenylcyclopropenone sensitization with weekly scalp DPC. MiXCR, applied by TCRdb to the RACE reads, yields one record per CDR3 protein. The repertoire has 95,000 to 150,000 distinct CDR3 sequences, roughly 14% of them found once; the top ten carry around 2.8%. This material consisted of whole blood, taken in connection with sensitization to the hapten diphenylcyclopropenone (DPC). These receptors originate from a woman between 18 and 30 years old with alopecia areata. Some clones in this sample may be carry-over from other donors' samples.

Many counts were recorded for this clonotype. Germline is not matched at one junction end, which may reflect a read error. V is TRBV5-1 and J is TRBJ2-5; D call uncertain. This CDR3 comprises 13 residues. The germline V gene has CDR1 SGHRS and CDR2 YFSETQ. The CDR3 loop reads CASSLGPQETQYF. The CDR3 region has the DNA TGTGCCAGCAGCTTAGGGCCTCAAGAGACCCAGTACTTC.

The chain joins TRBV25-1 to TRBJ2-2, with D possibly matching TRBD1 (6 bases). Trimming took off 2 bases at V and 6 bases at J, with 13 bases between the two ends. CDR1 is MGHDK and CDR2 is SYGVNS in the germline V gene. This CDR3 comprises 15 residues. The CDR3 loop reads CASSEDLQGPGELFF. The CDR3 nucleotides are TGTGCCAGCAGTGAAGACCTACAGGGACCCGGGGAGCTGTTTTTT.

The rearrangement uses TRBV4-3 and TRBJ2-7, with 7 bases matching TRBD2. After removal of 3 bases from V and 0 bases from J, the junction contained 2 bases not matched to a gene. CDR3 size: 14 residues. The germline CDR1 and CDR2 sequences are LGHNA and YSLEER. The CDR3 DNA sequence: TGCGCCAGCAGCCAGGGGACTACCTCCTACGAGCAGTACTTC. It encodes CASSQGTTSYEQYF.

The chain carries TRBV29-1 and TRBJ1-1, with D hard to call. Trimming took 5 bases from V and 1 from J, leaving 11 bases between them. The CDR3 has 13 residues. The germline V gene has CDR1 SQVTM and CDR2 ANQGSEA. The CDR3 sequence is CSVRLAANTEAFF. CDR3 DNA sequence: TGCAGCGTTAGACTGGCGGCGAACACTGAAGCTTTCTTT.

The J gene is TRBJ1-3, the V gene TRBV7-2, with D uncertain. CDR1 SGHTA and CDR2 FQGNSA come from the germline V gene. The germline V and J ends were trimmed by 1 base and 7 bases, with 14 bases remaining between them. CDR3 size: 15 residues. The CDR3 sequence: CASSLVAEYGNTIYF. The CDR3 DNA sequence: TGTGCCAGCAGCTTAGTCGCAGAATATGGCAACACCATATATTTT.

This clonotype was seen many times. V gene TRBV12-3 or TRBV12-4 combines with J gene TRBJ2-3; TRBD1 matches 7 bases. The CDR3 consists of 16 residues. The J segment lost 1 base and the V segment lost 6 bases, leaving 10 bases of the junction unmatched. CDR3 protein: CASRSTGKGRTDTQYF. The CDR3 DNA follows: TGTGCCAGCAGGTCGACAGGGAAGGGCCGCACAGATACGCAGTATTTT.

This clonotype was seen a few times. CDR3 DNA sequence: TGCGCCAGCAGCCCCGGGCCCCACCCAGACTCTGGGGCCAACGTCCTGACTTTC. As protein: CASSPGPHPDSGANVLTF. The J gene is TRBJ2-6, the V gene TRBV4-3; no firm D call. With 4 bases removed from V and 0 bases from J, the gap between germline ends came to 16 bases. CDR1 is LGHNA, CDR2 YSLEER, per germline. This CDR3 comprises 18 residues.

The CDR3 bases are TGTGCCAGCAGTTCCTCGTTCGGAGATGAGCAGTTCTTC. Its translation is CASSSSFGDEQFF. The chain combines TRBV12-3 or TRBV12-4 with TRBJ2-1, with unresolved D. V lost 4 bases and J 8 bases, leaving 12 bases between the germline ends. This CDR3 has 13 amino acids.

The chain carries TRBV2 and TRBJ2-7; 8 positions match TRBD1. J lost 3 bases, V lost 2 bases, and 3 bases had no gene match. The CDR3 has 14 amino acids. The germline CDR1 and CDR2 sequences are SNHLY and FYNNEI. This CDR3 reads CASSEWTGSYEQYF. The CDR3 DNA reads as TGTGCCAGCAGTGAATGGACAGGGAGCTACGAGCAGTACTTC.

Of note for this clonotype: This clone may be a read error of a much larger clone one base away. The rearrangement joins TRBV6-2 or TRBV6-3 to TRBJ1-5; 7 positions match TRBD1. Trimming took 6 bases from V and 5 from J; bases not matched to a gene: 7. This CDR3 contains 14 residues. CDR1 and CDR2 (germline): MNHEY, SVGEGT. The CDR3 sequence is CASSRKQGYQPQHF. The CDR3 DNA follows: TGTGCCAGCAGCCGTAAACAGGGGTATCAGCCCCAGCATTTT.

This clonotype occurred a few times. The junction differs from germline at one of its ends, possibly a read error. The J gene is TRBJ2-5, the V gene TRBV7-2; D may be TRBD1 (6 bases). Germline lookup yields CDR1 SGHTA and CDR2 FQGNSA. The CDR3 length is 13 residues. The CDR3 region is CASSLHREDTQYF. In DNA form, the CDR3 reads TGTGCCAGCAGCTTACACAGGGAAGACACCCAGTACTTC. The full variable domain, in which reference TRBV7-2 and TRBJ2-5 provide the parts outside the CDR3, is GAGVSQSPSNKVTEKGKDVELRCDPISGHTALYWYRQSLGQGLEFLIYFQGNSAPDKSGLPSDRFSAERTGGSVSTLTIQRTQQEDSAVYLCASSLHREDTQYFGPGTRLLVL.

The CDR3 protein is CASSLGSSNEQFF. In DNA form, the CDR3 reads TGTGCCAGCAGCTTAGGGAGCAGCAATGAGCAGTTCTTC. This chain uses TRBV11-3 with TRBJ2-1, with D hard to call. This CDR3 is 13 amino acids long. In germline, CDR1 is SGHNT, CDR2 YENEEA. Trimming took off 1 base at V and 6 bases at J, with 7 bases between the two ends.

This rearrangement joins TRBV30 to TRBJ2-1; D not certain. Germline-derived CDR1 and CDR2 are GTSNPN and SVGIG (reference sequence). The CDR3 has 13 residues. V shed 3 bases and J shed 0 bases, with 6 bases lying between them. CDR3 residues: CAWRRSSYNEQFF. In nucleotides, the CDR3 is TGTGCCTGGAGGAGAAGCTCCTACAATGAGCAGTTCTTC.